One and the same sample provided the 27 T cell receptor beta chains below, sequenced in a study of T-cell memory formation after mild COVID-19. TCRdb recomputed calls from the 5' RACE reads with MiXCR, one row per CDR3 protein. The sample lists a few hundred thousand distinct CDR3 sequences, 25% to 30% seen once, with approximately 13% in the top ten. Sequencing input: PBMCs or a T cell subset sorted from them (not recorded which). These receptors were obtained from an adult woman who had mild COVID-19 (a few samples of this study predate the infection). Cell type and time point are not known.

The J gene is TRBJ2-7, the V gene TRBV6-5; unclear D gene. Per germline, CDR1 MNHEY and CDR2 SVGAGI. The V end was cut by 8 bases, the J end by 1 base, with 18 bases between. The CDR3 is 15 residues long. The CDR3 reads CASGLGLPGSYEQYF. CDR3 sequence (DNA): TGTGCCAGCGGCCTCGGGCTACCCGGGTCCTACGAGCAGTACTTC.

The sample holds a few counts of this clonotype. The chain joins TRBV5-1 to TRBJ2-7; D is ambiguous. CDR1 SGHRS and CDR2 YFSETQ come from the germline V gene. Trimming left V 1 base short and J 5 bases short, with 13 bases between. This CDR3 is built from 14 residues. CDR3 amino acids: CASSLWQDSHEQYF. The CDR3 DNA sequence: TGCGCCAGCAGCTTGTGGCAGGATAGCCACGAGCAGTACTTC.

This clonotype was picked up a small number of times. This rearrangement joins TRBV4-1 to TRBJ1-1, with TRBD1 matching over 7 bases. The CDR3 spans 15 residues. Germline lookup yields CDR1 MGHRA and CDR2 YSYEKL. With V trimmed by 4 bases and J by 0 bases, 5 bases remained unmatched. Written as DNA, the CDR3 is TGCGCCAGCAGCCCTTTTACAGGGGTGAACACTGAAGCTTTCTTT. This codes for CASSPFTGVNTEAFF.

This clonotype is a singleton in its sample. J is TRBJ1-2 and V is TRBV19; D remains unclear. The CDR3 is 13 residues long. Germline V gene sequence: CDR1 LNHDA, CDR2 SQIVND (reference sequence). Trimming removed 5 bases from V and 8 bases from J, with 15 bases in between. In DNA form, the CDR3 reads TGTGCCAGTAGTGACGTCTCGAATCGGGGCTACACCTTC. This codes for CASSDVSNRGYTF.

The gene calls are TRBV30 and TRBJ1-2; D is unresolved. V was shortened by 0 bases and J by 8 bases, with 16 bases between the two germline ends. Germline CDR1 GTSNPN, CDR2 SVGIG (reference sequence). This CDR3 comprises 14 residues. The CDR3 is CAWSVLEGFLGYTF. In nucleotides, the CDR3 is TGTGCCTGGAGTGTACTGGAGGGCTTTCTCGGCTACACCTTC.

A few counts support this clonotype. The CDR3 spells CASSMVDRGSYGYTF. The DNA for the CDR3 is TGTGCCAGTAGTATGGTCGACAGGGGTTCATATGGCTACACCTTC. The chain is built from TRBV19 and TRBJ1-2; TRBD1 matches at 8 bases. Trimming took 3 bases from V and 5 from J; bases not matched to a gene: 8. CDR1 is LNHDA, CDR2 SQIVND, per germline (reference sequence). This CDR3 contains 15 residues. The full variable domain, completed using reference TRBV19 and TRBJ1-2, is DGGITQSPKYLFRKEGQNVTLSCEQNLNHDAMYWYRQDPGQGLRLIYYSQIVNDFQKGDIAEGYSVSREKKESFPLTVTSAQKNPTAFYLCASSMVDRGSYGYTFGSGTRLTVV.

This clonotype has just a few counts. The chain combines TRBV19 with TRBJ2-1, with D possibly TRBD1 on 6 matching bases. The length of the CDR3 is 15 residues. Trimming took 1 base from V and 2 from J, leaving 9 bases between them. Looked up from germline, CDR1 is LNHDA and CDR2 is SQIVND (reference sequence). The chain's CDR3 is CASSIVAGAYNEQFF. CDR3 sequence (DNA): TGTGCCAGTAGTATAGTTGCAGGGGCCTACAATGAGCAGTTCTTC.

V gene TRBV25-1 combines with J gene TRBJ2-1; 8 nucleotides line up with TRBD1. There are 16 residues in the CDR3. Germline-derived CDR1 and CDR2 are MGHDK and SYGVNS. The V gene end was trimmed by 3 bases and the J gene end by 2 bases; junction bases not matched to a gene: 6. The CDR3 nucleotides are TGTGCCAGCAGTGAGTCGACAGGGGCACCCTACAATGAGCAGTTCTTC. Translated: CASSESTGAPYNEQFF.

The chain uses TRBV5-1 and TRBJ2-3; TRBD2 is a possible D gene (6 bases). Trimming pared 0 bases from V and 5 bases from J, leaving 10 bases between. The CDR3 contains 14 residues. Per germline, CDR1 SGHRS and CDR2 YFSETQ. Here the CDR3 DNA reads TGCGCCAGCAGCTTGGGACTAGTTGGAGATACGCAGTATTTT. Translated: CASSLGLVGDTQYF.

The J gene is TRBJ2-7, the V gene TRBV15, with D hard to call. CDR1 LNHNV and CDR2 YYDKDF come from the germline V gene (reference sequence). V was clipped by 0 bases and J by 0 bases, with 9 bases between them. CDR3 length: 15 residues. CDR3 in DNA: TGTGCCACCAGCAGAGATGTCTCCTTCTCCTACGAGCAGTACTTC. Its protein is CATSRDVSFSYEQYF.

The genes are TRBV30 and TRBJ1-2; tentative D call: TRBD1 (6 bases). The V end lost 4 bases, the J end lost 3 bases, and 18 bases lay between the germline ends. The germline gives CDR1 GTSNPN, CDR2 SVGIG (reference sequence). This CDR3 comprises 15 residues. DNA for the CDR3: TGTGCCTGGATCTACGGGGGCCGTGCCCACTATGGCTACACCTTC. This translates into CAWIYGGRAHYGYTF.

This clonotype has only one observation. The rearrangement uses TRBV7-9 and TRBJ1-2; D might be TRBD1 (6 bases). The CDR3 has 15 amino acids. Germline V CDR1 and CDR2: SEHNR, FQNEAQ (reference sequence). The V end lost 1 base, the J end lost 4 bases, and 13 bases lay between the germline ends. The CDR3: CASSLEGGQFYGYTF. CDR3 bases: TGTGCCAGCAGCTTAGAGGGGGGACAATTCTATGGCTACACCTTC. Combining the CDR3 with reference TRBV7-9 and TRBJ1-2 gives the whole variable domain DTGVSQNPRHKITKRGQNVTFRCDPISEHNRLYWYRQTLGQGPEFLTYFQNEAQLEKSRLLSDRFSAERPKGSFSTLEIQRTEQGDSAMYLCASSLEGGQFYGYTFGSGTRLTVV.

The J gene is TRBJ2-1, the V gene TRBV5-1, with TRBD1 matching over 12 bases. Germline V CDR1 and CDR2: SGHRS, YFSETQ. The J segment lost 6 bases and the V segment lost 4 bases, leaving 5 bases of the junction unmatched. CDR3 length equals 15 residues. In DNA form, the CDR3 reads TGCGCCAGCAGCGGGACAGGGGGCTTTATCAATGAGCAGTTCTTC. This sequence encodes CASSGTGGFINEQFF.

The chain links TRBV20-1 to TRBJ2-3, with 8 bases lining up with TRBD2. Looked up from germline, CDR1 is DFQATT and CDR2 is SNEGSKA (reference sequence). The CDR3 runs 18 residues. The V segment lost 0 bases and the J segment 0 bases; nucleotides outside the gene matches: 11. The chain's CDR3 is CSARDPVPSGGSTDTQYF. Written as DNA, the CDR3 is TGCAGTGCTAGAGATCCGGTGCCAAGCGGGGGAAGCACAGATACGCAGTATTTT.

This clonotype appeared a few times. V usage is TRBV4-1 and J usage is TRBJ2-6; 12 bases line up with TRBD1. The CDR3 covers 19 residues. Germline CDR1 reads MGHRA; CDR2 reads YSYEKL. V was pared by 2 bases and J by 3 bases, with 8 bases of the junction left unmatched. The CDR3 nucleotides are TGCGCCAGCAGCCAATTCTACGGGACAGGGGGCGTTGGGGCCAACGTCCTGACTTTC. Protein sequence: CASSQFYGTGGVGANVLTF.

This clonotype was counted many times. The chain recombines TRBV5-5 with TRBJ2-5; 9 bases line up with TRBD2. In germline, CDR1 is SGHKS, CDR2 YYEKEE (reference sequence). The junction had 10 bases not matched to a gene; V was cut back by 6 bases and J by 1 base. The CDR3 has 16 amino acids. The CDR3: CASTPHVAGVQETQYF. CDR3 DNA sequence: TGTGCCAGCACCCCACATGTAGCGGGGGTCCAAGAGACCCAGTACTTC.

J is TRBJ2-1 and V is TRBV12-3 or TRBV12-4, with D possibly TRBD2 on 6 matching bases. This CDR3 comprises 14 residues. Trimming cost V 7 bases and J 1 base, with 11 bases left between them. This CDR3 is CASTSVGSYNEQFF. The DNA for the CDR3 is TGTGCCAGCACTAGCGTGGGTTCCTACAATGAGCAGTTCTTC.

The chain has TRBV4-1 and TRBJ1-4; 8 bases line up with TRBD1. The CDR3 runs 15 residues. Losses at the gene ends were 5 bases for V and 4 bases for J; bases not matched to a gene: 6. Germline assignment: CDR1 MGHRA and CDR2 YSYEKL. In DNA, the CDR3 is TGCGCCAGCAGCTCTTGGACAGGGCTTAATGAAAAACTGTTTTTT. Amino acids: CASSSWTGLNEKLFF.

J is TRBJ2-1 and V is TRBV12-3 or TRBV12-4; 10 bases map to TRBD2. Trimming took 6 bases from V and 6 from J; bases not matched to a gene: 8. This CDR3 is built from 15 residues. DNA for the CDR3: TGTGCCAGCAGGTCAGCGGGGGGGGCCTTCAATGAGCAGTTCTTC. As protein: CASRSAGGAFNEQFF.

This chain uses TRBV27 with TRBJ2-7, with TRBD1 identical over 10 bases. This CDR3 region has 16 residues. The V gene's germline CDR1 is MNHEY and CDR2 SMNVEV (reference sequence). The V segment lost 6 bases and the J segment 1 base; nucleotides outside the gene matches: 9. CDR3 nucleotides: TGTGCCAGCAGCCGGGACAGGGGTTTAAAATCCTACGAGCAGTACTTC. It yields the protein CASSRDRGLKSYEQYF.

The chain employs TRBV4-1 and TRBJ1-5; 7 bases line up with TRBD1. Germline lookup yields CDR1 MGHRA and CDR2 YSYEKL. The CDR3 loop spans 17 amino acids. J lost 3 bases, V lost 1 base, and 9 bases had no gene match. The CDR3 bases are TGCGCCAGCAGCCAAGTGTCGACAGGGTTCGTCAATCAGCCCCAGCATTTT. Translated, it gives CASSQVSTGFVNQPQHF.

The gene calls are TRBV27 and TRBJ2-5, with 7 bases lining up with TRBD1. Germline trimming cut 3 bases from V and 0 bases from J; bases unmatched to any gene: 7. Germline CDR1 MNHEY, CDR2 SMNVEV (reference sequence). This CDR3 comprises 16 residues. The CDR3 is CASSFRGQADQETQYF. CDR3 nucleotide sequence: TGTGCCAGCAGTTTCCGAGGACAGGCCGACCAAGAGACCCAGTACTTC.

This clonotype has just one count. The CDR3 bases are TGTGCCAGTAGGTCGCGAAGTAGTCGGGGCGATGAGCAGTTCTTC. It translates to CASRSRSSRGDEQFF. The chain couples TRBV19 to TRBJ2-1; D assignment may be TRBD1 or TRBD2 (5 bases each). From germline, CDR1 is LNHDA and CDR2 SQIVND (reference sequence). The CDR3 consists of 15 residues. Trimming shortened V by 6 bases and J by 8 bases, and 20 bases separated the two germline ends.

The CDR3 coding sequence is TGCGCCAGCAGCGAGGGACAGGGTAGTATCACTGAAGCTTTCTTT. It codes for CASSEGQGSITEAFF. V and J are TRBV5-1 and TRBJ1-1, with 9 nucleotides matching TRBD1. This CDR3 comprises 15 residues. V lost 4 bases and J lost 4; bases outside the gene matches: 8. CDR1 and CDR2 from the germline V gene are SGHRS and YFSETQ.

This clonotype was counted a few times. The rearrangement links TRBV7-6 to TRBJ2-1; TRBD2 is a possible D gene (5 bases). Germline V gives CDR1 SGHVS, CDR2 FNYEAQ. Trimming removed 4 bases at V and 4 bases at J, with 11 bases between. The CDR3 runs to 14 residues. The CDR3 sequence: CASSSWTGYNEQFF. Written as DNA, the CDR3 is TGTGCCAGCAGCTCCTGGACGGGATACAATGAGCAGTTCTTC. Based on the CDR3 plus reference TRBV7-6 and TRBJ2-1, the full variable domain is GAGVSQSPRYKVTKRGQDVALRCDPISGHVSLYWYRQALGQGPEFLTYFNYEAQQDKSGLPNDRFSAERPEGSISTLTIQRTEQRDSAMYRCASSSWTGYNEQFFGPGTRLTVL.

This clonotype came up a few times. Here the CDR3 DNA reads TGCGCCAGCAGCCACCGCATAACAGGGGAGCAGTTCTTC. It codes for CASSHRITGEQFF. The chain recombines TRBV4-3 with TRBJ2-1, with D perhaps TRBD1 (6 bases). The CDR3 has 13 residues. Germline CDR1 and CDR2: LGHNA and YSLEER. Trimming removed 3 bases from V and 10 bases from J, with 13 bases in between.

This chain uses TRBV6-5 with TRBJ2-1; no definite D call. The CDR3 sequence is 16 residues long. The V and J ends lost 7 bases and 5 bases respectively, with 21 bases between them. Germline values: CDR1 MNHEY, CDR2 SVGAGI. CDR3 nucleotide sequence: TGTGCCAGCAAAAGGATTAGCTCCTCTCCACACAATGAGCAGTTCTTC. Translation: CASKRISSSPHNEQFF.